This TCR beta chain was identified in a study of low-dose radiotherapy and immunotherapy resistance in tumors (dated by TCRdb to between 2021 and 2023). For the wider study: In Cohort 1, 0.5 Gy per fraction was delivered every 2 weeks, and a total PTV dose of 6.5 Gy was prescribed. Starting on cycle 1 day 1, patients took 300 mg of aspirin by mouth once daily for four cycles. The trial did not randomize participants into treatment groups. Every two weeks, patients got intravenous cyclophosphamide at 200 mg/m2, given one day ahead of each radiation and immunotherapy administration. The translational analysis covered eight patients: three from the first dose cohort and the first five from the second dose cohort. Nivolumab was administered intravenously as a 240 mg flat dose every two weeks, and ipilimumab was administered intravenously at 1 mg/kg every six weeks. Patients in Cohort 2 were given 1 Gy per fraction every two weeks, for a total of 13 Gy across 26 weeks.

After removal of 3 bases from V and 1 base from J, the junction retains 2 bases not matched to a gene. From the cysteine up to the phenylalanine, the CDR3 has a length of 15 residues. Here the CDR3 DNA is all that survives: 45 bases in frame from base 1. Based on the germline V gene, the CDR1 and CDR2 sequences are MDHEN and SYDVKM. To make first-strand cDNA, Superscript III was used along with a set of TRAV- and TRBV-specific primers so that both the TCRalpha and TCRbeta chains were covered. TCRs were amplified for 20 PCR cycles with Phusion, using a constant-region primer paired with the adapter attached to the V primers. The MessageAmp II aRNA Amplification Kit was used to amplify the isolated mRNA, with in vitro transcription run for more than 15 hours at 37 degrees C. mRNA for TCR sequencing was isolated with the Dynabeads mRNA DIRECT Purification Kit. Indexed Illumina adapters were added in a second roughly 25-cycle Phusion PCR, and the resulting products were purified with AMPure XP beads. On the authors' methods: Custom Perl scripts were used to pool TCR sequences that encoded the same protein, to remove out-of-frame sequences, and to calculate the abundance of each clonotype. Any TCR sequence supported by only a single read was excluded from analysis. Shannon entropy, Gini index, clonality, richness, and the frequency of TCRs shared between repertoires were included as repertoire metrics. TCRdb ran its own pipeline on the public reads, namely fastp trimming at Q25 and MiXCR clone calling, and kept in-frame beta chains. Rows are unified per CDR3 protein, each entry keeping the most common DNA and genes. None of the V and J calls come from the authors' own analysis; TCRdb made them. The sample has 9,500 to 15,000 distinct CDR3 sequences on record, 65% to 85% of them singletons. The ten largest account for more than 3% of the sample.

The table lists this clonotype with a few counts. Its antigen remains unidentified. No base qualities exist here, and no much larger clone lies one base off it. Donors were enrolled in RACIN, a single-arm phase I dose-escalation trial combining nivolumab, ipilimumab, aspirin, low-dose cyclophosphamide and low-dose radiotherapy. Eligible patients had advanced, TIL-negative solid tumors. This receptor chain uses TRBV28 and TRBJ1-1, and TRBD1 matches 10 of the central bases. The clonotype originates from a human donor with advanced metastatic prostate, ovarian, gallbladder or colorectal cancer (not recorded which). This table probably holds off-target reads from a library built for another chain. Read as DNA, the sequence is TGTGCCAGCAGTTTGGGGGACAGGGGGAACACTGAAGCTTTCTTT. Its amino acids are CASSLGDRGNTEAFF. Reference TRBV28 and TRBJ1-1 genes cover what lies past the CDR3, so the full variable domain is DVKVTQSSRYLVKRTGEKVFLECVQDMDHENMFWYRQDPGLGLRLIYFSYDVKMKEKGDIPEGYSVSREKKERFSLILESASTNQTSMYLCASSLGDRGNTEAFFGQGTRLTVV.